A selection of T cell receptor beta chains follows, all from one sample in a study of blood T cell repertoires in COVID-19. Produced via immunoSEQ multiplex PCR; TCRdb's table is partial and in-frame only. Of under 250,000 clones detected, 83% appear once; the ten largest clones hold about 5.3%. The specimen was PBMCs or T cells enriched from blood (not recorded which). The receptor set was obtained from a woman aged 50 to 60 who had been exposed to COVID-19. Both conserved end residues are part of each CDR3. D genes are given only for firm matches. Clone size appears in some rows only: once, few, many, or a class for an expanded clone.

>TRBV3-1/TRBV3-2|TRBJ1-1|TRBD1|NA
TGTGCCAGCAGCCACTTACAGGGGGCGGATAGTGAAGCTTTCTTT
CASSHLQGADSEAFF
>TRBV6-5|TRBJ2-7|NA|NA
TGTGCCAGCAGTTACACGGACAGCTACGAGCAGTACTTC
CASSYTDSYEQYF
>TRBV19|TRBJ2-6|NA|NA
TGTGCCAGTAGTATATACAGGCCCTCTGGGGCCAACGTCCTGACTTTC
CASSIYRPSGANVLTF
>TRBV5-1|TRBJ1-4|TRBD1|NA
TGCGCCAGCAGCTTGACAGGGGCGGCTGAAAAACTGTTTTTT
CASSLTGAAEKLFF
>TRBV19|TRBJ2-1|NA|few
TGTGCCAGTAGTATAGATACCTTGCTCAGCTCCTACAATGAGCAGTTCTTC
CASSIDTLLSSYNEQFF
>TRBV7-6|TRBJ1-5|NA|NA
TGTGCCAGCAGCTCCCCGGGACAGCCCCAGCATTTT
CASSSPGQPQHF
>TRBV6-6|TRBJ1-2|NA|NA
TGTGCCAGCAGCGAGAGACAGGTTTCTAACTATGGCTACACCTTC
CASSERQVSNYGYTF
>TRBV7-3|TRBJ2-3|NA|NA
TGTGCCAGCAGCTTAACGGGCACATGGGATACGCAGTATTTT
CASSLTGTWDTQYF
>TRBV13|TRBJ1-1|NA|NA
TGTGCCAGCAGCTTAATTGTCCAACAGGAGGAAGCTTTCTTT
CASSLIVQQEEAFF
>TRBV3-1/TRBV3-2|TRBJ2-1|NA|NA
TGTGCCAGCTCCCAGGGAAGGGGGGGCCGTGAGCAGTTCTTC
CASSQGRGGREQFF
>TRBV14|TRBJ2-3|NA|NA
TGTGCCAGCAGGGGGCCGGGACATCCTTCCACAGATACGCAGTATTTT
CASRGPGHPSTDTQYF
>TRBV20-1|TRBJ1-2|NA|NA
TGCAGTGCTAGCTCCAACTATGGCTACACCTTC
CSASSNYGYTF
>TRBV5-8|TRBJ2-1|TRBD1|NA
TGTGCCAGCAGGGGGGACAGGGGGTCGAATGAGCAGTTCTTC
CASRGDRGSNEQFF
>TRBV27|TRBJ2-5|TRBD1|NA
TGTGCCAGCAGTTTAGACAGGGGGCTTGAGACCCAGTACTTC
CASSLDRGLETQYF
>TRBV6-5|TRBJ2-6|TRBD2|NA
TGTGCCAGCACCGTCAAGGGAGGGACTCTGGACGTCCTGACTTTC
CASTVKGGTLDVLTF
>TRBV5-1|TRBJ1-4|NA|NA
TGCGCCAGCAGCTGGGGCGGCGCTAATGAAAAACTGTTTTTT
CASSWGGANEKLFF
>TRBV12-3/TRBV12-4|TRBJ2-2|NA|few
TGTGCCAGCAGTTTAGGAGGTACCGGGGAGCTGTTTTTT
CASSLGGTGELFF
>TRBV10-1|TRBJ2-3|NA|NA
TGCGCCAGCAGTGGGGGCCGCCGGGGACTCACAGATACGCAGTATTTT
CASSGGRRGLTDTQYF
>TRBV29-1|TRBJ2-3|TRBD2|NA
TGCAGCGTCGATGGGCTAGCGGGGGGCACAGATACGCAGTATTTT
CSVDGLAGGTDTQYF
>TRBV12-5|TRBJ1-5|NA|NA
TGTGCTAGTGGTTTGGTCCCTCTTAATCAGCCCCAGCATTTT
CASGLVPLNQPQHF
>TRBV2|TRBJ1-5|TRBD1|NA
TGTGCCAGCACGAGACAGGGGGGTAGCAATCAGCCCCAGCATTTT
CASTRQGGSNQPQHF
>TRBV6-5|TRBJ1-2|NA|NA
TGTGCCAGCGCAGGCCTACAGGCCCACTATGGCTACACCTTC
CASAGLQAHYGYTF
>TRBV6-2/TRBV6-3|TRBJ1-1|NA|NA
TGTGCCAGCAGTTACCGCCCCCCTGTAGGGGGGAACACTGAAGCTTTCTTT
CASSYRPPVGGNTEAFF
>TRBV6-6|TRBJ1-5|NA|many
TGTGCCAGCAGTTACTCCGCAGAACCCCATCAGCCCCAGCATTTT
CASSYSAEPHQPQHF
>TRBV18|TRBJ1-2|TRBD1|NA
TGTGCCAGCTCACCGCGACAGGGGGCCGAAAACTATGGCTACACCTTC
CASSPRQGAENYGYTF
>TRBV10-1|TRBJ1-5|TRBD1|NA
TGCGCCAGCAGCCTACAGGGGCCCCGAAGCAATCAGCCCCAGCATTTT
CASSLQGPRSNQPQHF